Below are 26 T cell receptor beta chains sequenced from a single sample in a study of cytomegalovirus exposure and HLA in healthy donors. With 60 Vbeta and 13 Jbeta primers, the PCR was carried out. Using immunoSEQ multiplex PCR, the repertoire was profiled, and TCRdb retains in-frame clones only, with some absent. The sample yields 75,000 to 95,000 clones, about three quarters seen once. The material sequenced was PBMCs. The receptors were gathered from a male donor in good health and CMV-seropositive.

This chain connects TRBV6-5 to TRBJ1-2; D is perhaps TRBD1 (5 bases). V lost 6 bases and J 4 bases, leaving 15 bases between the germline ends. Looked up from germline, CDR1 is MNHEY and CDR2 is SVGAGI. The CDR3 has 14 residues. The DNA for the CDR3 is TGTGCCAGCAGCTTGAAGGGGCCGTTCTATGGCTACACCTTC. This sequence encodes CASSLKGPFYGYTF.

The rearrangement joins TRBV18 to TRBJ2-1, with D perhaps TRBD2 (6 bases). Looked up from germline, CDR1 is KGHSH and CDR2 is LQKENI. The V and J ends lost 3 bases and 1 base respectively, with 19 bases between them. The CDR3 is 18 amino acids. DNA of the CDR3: TGTGCCAGCTCACCTGTTATGGTCGGGGGTAATTCCTACAATGAGCAGTTCTTC. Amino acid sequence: CASSPVMVGGNSYNEQFF.

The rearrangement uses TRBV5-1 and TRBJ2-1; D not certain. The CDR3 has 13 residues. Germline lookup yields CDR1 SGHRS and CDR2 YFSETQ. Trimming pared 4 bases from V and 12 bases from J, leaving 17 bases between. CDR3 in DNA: TGCGCCAGCAGCCAAGTCCCTCCAGTTGGGCAGTTCTTC. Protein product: CASSQVPPVGQFF.

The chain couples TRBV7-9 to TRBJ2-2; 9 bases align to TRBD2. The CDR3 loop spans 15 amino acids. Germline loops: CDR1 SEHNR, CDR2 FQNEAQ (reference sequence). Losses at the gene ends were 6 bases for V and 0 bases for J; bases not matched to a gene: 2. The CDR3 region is CASSSSGTNTGELFF. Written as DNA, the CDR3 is TGTGCCAGCAGTTCTAGCGGGACGAACACCGGGGAGCTGTTTTTT.

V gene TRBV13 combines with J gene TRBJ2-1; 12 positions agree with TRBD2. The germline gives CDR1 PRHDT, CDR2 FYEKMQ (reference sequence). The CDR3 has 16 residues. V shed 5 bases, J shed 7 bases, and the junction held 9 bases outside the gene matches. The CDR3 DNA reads TGTGCCAGCAGCGTTAGGACTAGCGGGGTGGGTAATGAGCAGTTCTTC. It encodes CASSVRTSGVGNEQFF.

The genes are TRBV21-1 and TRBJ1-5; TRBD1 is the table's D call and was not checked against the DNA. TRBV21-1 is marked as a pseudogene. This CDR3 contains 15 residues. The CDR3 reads CASPDGTGANQPQHF. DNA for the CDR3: TGTGCCAGCCCGGATGGGACAGGGGCCAATCAGCCCCAGCATTTT.

The CDR3 reads CASSVVGTSYSEQYF. CDR3 nucleotides: TGTGCCAGCAGCGTAGTTGGGACAAGCTACAGCGAGCAGTACTTC. This rearrangement joins TRBV9 to TRBJ2-7; maybe TRBD1 (6 bases). Per the germline V gene, CDR1 is SGDLS and CDR2 is YYNGEE. V was pared by 0 bases and J by 6 bases, with 16 bases between. The CDR3 has 15 residues. Filled out from reference TRBV9 and TRBJ2-7, the complete variable domain reads DSGVTQTPKHLITATGQRVTLRCSPRSGDLSVYWYQQSLDQGLQFLIQYYNGEERAKGNILERFSAQQFPDLHSELNLSSLELGDSALYFCASSVVGTSYSEQYFGPGTRLTVT.

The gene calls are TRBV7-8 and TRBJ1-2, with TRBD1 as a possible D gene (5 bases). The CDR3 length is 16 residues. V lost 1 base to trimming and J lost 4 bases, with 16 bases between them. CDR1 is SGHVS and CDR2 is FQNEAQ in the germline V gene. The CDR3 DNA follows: TGTGCCAGCAGCTTAGAAGGGGCCGGCTGGGCCTATGGCTACACCTTC. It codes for CASSLEGAGWAYGYTF.

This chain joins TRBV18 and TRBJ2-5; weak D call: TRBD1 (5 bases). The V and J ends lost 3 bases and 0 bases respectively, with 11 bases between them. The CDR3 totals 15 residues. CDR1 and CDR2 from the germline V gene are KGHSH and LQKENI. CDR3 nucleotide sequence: TGTGCCAGCTCACCTCCGACAGCGTACCAAGAGACCCAGTACTTC. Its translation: CASSPPTAYQETQYF.

CDR3 amino acids: CASSPGLAGGTARTDTQYF. DNA for the CDR3: TGCGCCAGCAGCCCGGGACTAGCGGGAGGGACAGCCCGCACAGATACGCAGTATTTT. The chain links TRBV5-1 to TRBJ2-3; TRBD2 aligns across 16 bases. The CDR3 length is 19 residues. Germline-derived CDR1 and CDR2 are SGHRS and YFSETQ. The V gene end was trimmed by 4 bases and the J gene end by 1 base; junction bases not matched to a gene: 9.

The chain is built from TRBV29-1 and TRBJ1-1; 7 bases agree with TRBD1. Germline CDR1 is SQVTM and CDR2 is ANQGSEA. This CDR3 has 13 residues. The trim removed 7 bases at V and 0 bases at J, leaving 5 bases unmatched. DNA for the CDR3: TGCAGCGCTGATGACAGGGTGAACACTGAAGCTTTCTTT. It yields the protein CSADDRVNTEAFF.

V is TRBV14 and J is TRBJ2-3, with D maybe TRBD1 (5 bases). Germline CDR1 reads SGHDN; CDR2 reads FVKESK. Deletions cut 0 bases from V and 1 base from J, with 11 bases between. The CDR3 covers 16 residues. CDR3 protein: CASSQDISRGTDTQYF. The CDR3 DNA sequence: TGTGCCAGCAGCCAAGATATAAGCAGGGGCACAGATACGCAGTATTTT.

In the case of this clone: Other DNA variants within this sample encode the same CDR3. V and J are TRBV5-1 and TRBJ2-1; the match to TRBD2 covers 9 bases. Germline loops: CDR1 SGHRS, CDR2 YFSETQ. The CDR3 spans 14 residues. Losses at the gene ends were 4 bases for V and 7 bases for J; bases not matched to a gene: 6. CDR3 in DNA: TGCGCCAGCAGCGGAGCGGGAGGTTATAATGAGCAGTTCTTC. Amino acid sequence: CASSGAGGYNEQFF.

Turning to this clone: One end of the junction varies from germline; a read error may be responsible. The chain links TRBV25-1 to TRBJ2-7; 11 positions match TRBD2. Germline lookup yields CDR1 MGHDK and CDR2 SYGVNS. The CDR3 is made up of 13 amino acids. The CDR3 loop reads CASSASTSGSINF. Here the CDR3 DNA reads TGTGCCAGCAGTGCATCCACTAGCGGGAGCATCAACTTC.

The CDR3: CASRDLDSNYGYTF. CDR3 coding DNA: TGTGCCAGCAGGGATCTCGACAGTAACTATGGCTACACCTTC. The chain has TRBV6-5 and TRBJ1-2; a possible D gene is TRBD1 (5 bases). The CDR3 covers 14 residues. Germline assignment: CDR1 MNHEY and CDR2 SVGAGI. Trimming removed 6 bases from V and 1 base from J, with 12 bases in between.

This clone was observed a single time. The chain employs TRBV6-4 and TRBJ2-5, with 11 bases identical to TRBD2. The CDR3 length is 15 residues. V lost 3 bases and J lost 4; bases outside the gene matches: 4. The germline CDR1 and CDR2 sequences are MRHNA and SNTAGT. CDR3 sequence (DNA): TGTGCCAGCAGTGAACTAGCGGGAGTCGGAGAGACCCAGTACTTC. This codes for CASSELAGVGETQYF.

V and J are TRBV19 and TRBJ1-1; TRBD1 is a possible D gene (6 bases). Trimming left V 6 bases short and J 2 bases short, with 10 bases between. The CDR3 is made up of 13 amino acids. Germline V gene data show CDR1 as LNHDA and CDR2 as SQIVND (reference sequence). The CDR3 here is CASRAGANTEAFF. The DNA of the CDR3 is TGTGCCAGTAGGGCAGGGGCCAACACTGAAGCTTTCTTT.

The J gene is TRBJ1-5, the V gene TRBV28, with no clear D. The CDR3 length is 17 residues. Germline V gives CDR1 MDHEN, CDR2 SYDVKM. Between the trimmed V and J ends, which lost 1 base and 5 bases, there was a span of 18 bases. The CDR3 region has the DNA TGTGCCAGCAGTTTATATAGAGGAGTCACTCGTTATCAGCCCCAGCATTTT. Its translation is CASSLYRGVTRYQPQHF.

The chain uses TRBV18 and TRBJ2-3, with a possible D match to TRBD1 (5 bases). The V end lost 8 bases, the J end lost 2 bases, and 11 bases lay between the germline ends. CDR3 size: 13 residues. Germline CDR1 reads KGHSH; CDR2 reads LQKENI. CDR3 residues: CASQGATTDTQYF. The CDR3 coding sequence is TGTGCCAGCCAAGGGGCCACCACAGATACGCAGTATTTT.

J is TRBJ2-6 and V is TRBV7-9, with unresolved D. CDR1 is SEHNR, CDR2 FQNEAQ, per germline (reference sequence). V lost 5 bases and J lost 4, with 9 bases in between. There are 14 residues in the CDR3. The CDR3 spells CASSAHEGANVLTF. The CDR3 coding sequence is TGTGCCAGCAGCGCCCATGAGGGGGCCAACGTCCTGACTTTC.

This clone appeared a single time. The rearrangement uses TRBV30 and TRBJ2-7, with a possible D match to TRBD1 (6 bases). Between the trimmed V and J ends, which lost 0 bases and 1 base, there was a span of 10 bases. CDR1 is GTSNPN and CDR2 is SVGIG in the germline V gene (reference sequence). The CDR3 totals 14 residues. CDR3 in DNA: TGTGCCTGGAGTGTGGACAGAGCATCCTACGAGCAGTACTTC. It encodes CAWSVDRASYEQYF.

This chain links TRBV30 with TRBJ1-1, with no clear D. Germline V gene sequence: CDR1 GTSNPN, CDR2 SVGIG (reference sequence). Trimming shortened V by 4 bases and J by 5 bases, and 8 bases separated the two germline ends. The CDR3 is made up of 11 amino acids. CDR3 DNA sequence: TGTGCCTGGACCTCGGGGACTGAAGCTTTCTTT. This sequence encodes CAWTSGTEAFF. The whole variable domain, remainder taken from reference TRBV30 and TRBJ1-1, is SQTIHQWPATLVQPVGSPLSLECTVEGTSNPNLYWYRQAAGRGLQLLFYSVGIGQISSEVPQNLSASRPQDRQFILSSKKLLLSDSGFYLCAWTSGTEAFFGQGTRLTVV.

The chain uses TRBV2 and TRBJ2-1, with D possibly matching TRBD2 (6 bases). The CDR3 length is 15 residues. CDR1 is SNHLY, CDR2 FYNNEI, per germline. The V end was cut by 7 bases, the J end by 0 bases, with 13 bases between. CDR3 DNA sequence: TGTGCCAGCAACATTGGGGGGAGCTCCTACAATGAGCAGTTCTTC. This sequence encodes CASNIGGSSYNEQFF.

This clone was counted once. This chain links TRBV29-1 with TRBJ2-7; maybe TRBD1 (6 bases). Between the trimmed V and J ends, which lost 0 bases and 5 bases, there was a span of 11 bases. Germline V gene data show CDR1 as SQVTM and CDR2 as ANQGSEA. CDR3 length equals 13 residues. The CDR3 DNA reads TGCAGCGTTGAAGATGTCAGGGGCCACGAGCAGTACTTC. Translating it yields CSVEDVRGHEQYF.

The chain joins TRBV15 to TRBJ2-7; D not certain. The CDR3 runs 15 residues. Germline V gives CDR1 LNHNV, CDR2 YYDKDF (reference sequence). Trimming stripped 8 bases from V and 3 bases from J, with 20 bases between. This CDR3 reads CATGLRRPGYYEQYF. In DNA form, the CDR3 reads TGTGCCACCGGCCTCCGGCGGCCTGGATACTACGAGCAGTACTTC.

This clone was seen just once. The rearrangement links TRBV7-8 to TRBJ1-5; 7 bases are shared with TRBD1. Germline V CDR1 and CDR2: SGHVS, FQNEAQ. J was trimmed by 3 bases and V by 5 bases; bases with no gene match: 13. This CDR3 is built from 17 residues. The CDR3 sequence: CASSRLRNRGDNQPQHF. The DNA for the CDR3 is TGTGCCAGCAGCCGTCTGAGGAACAGGGGAGACAATCAGCCCCAGCATTTT. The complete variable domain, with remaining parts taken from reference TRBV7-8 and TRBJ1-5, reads GAGVSQSPRYKVAKRGQDVALRCDPISGHVSLFWYQQALGQGPEFLTYFQNEAQLDKSGLPSDRFFAERPEGSVSTLKIQRTQQEDSAVYLCASSRLRNRGDNQPQHFGDGTRLSIL.